This T cell receptor (beta chain) was identified during a study of cytomegalovirus exposure and HLA in healthy donors. General study results and limits: Researchers reported from a later analysis that most CMV-associated TCR beta chains appeared HLA-restricted.

Donors in the study were healthy people who gave bone marrow. The length of the CDR3 is 15 residues. CDR1 and CDR2 from the germline V gene are SGHTA and FQGNSA. V lost 1 base and J 1 base, leaving 8 bases between the germline ends. In this sample, this clone turned up once. Its antigen remains unidentified. It was with 60 Vbeta and 13 Jbeta primers that the PCR ran. Clones were sequenced by immunoSEQ multiplex PCR, and TCRdb holds only the in-frame ones, with some missing. This table holds approximately 150,000 clones, more than 60% found once. V is TRBV7-2 and J is TRBJ2-4, with D possibly TRBD1 on 5 matching bases. The clonotype comes from a man between 35 and 55 years old in good health and CMV-seronegative. Input material: PBMCs. The CDR3 bases are TGTGCCAGCAGCTTAGACAGGCGCGCCAAAAACATTCAGTACTTC. Translated: CASSLDRRAKNIQYF. Combining the CDR3 with reference TRBV7-2 and TRBJ2-4 gives the whole variable domain GAGVSQSPSNKVTEKGKDVELRCDPISGHTALYWYRQSLGQGLEFLIYFQGNSAPDKSGLPSDRFSAERTGGSVSTLTIQRTQQEDSAVYLCASSLDRRAKNIQYFGAGTRLSVL.